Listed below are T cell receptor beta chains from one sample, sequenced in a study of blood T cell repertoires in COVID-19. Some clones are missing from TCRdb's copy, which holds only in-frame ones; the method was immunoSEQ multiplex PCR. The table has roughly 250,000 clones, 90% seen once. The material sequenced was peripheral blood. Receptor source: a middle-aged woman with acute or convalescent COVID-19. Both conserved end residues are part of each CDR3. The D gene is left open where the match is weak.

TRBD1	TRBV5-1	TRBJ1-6	TGCGCCAGCAGCTTGAATTACCCCGGGACAGGGGGAGCTTATAATTCACCCCTCCACTTT	CASSLNYPGTGGAYNSPLHF
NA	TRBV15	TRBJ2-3	TGTGCCACTTGGGACTCCGCCGCTCTAGATACGCAGTATTTT	CATWDSAALDTQYF
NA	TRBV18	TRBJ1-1	TGTGCCAGCTCATTCCAGGGGATCATGAACACTGAAGCTTTCTTT	CASSFQGIMNTEAFF
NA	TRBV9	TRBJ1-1	TGTGCCAGCAGCGTAGGGGACTCGGGAACTGAAGCTTTCTTT	CASSVGDSGTEAFF
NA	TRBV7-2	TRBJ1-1	TGTGCCAGCAGCTTATGGGCGACGAACACTGAAGCTTTCTTT	CASSLWATNTEAFF
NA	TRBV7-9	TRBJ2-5	TGTGCCAGCAGCGGACAGTTAGAGACCCAGTACTTC	CASSGQLETQYF
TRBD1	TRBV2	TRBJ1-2	TGTGCCAGCAGGCCGGGACAGTCTAACTATGGCTACACCTTC	CASRPGQSNYGYTF
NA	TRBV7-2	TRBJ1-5	TGTGCCAGCAGGTCCGGACGGGACAATCAGCCCCAGCATTTT	CASRSGRDNQPQHF
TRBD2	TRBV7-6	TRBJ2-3	TGTGCCAGCAGCCCCCGTATCGGGGGGAAGGTCGGGCAGTATTTT	CASSPRIGGKVGQYF
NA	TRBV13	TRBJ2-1	TGTGCCAGCAGCTTAAGGGGGTCGGGCGGCAATGAGCAGTTCTTC	CASSLRGSGGNEQFF
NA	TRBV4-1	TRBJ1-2	TGCGCCAGCAGCCAAGTAGGTCAGGGGCTCTATGGCTACACCTTC	CASSQVGQGLYGYTF
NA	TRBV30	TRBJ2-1	TGTGCCTGGAGTGTACGTACAGACAATGAGCAGTTCTTC	CAWSVRTDNEQFF
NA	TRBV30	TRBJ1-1	TGTGCCTGGAGTGTACTAGGGAACACTGAAGCTTTCTTT	CAWSVLGNTEAFF